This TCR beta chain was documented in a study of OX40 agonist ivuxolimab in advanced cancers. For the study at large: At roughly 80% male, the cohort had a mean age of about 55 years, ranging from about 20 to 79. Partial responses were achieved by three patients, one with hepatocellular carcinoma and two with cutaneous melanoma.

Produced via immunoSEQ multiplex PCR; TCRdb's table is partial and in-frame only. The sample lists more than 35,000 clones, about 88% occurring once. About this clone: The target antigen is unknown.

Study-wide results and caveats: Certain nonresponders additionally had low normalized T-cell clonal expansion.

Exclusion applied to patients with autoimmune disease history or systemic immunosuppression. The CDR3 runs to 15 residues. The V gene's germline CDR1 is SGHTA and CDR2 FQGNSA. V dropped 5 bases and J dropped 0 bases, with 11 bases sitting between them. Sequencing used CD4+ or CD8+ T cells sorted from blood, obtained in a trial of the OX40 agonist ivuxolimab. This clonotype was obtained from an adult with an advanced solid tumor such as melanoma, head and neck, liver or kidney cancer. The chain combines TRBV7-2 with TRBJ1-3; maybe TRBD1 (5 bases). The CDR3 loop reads CASSQGVSSGNTIYF. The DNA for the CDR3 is TGTGCCAGCAGCCAAGGGGTGAGCTCTGGAAACACCATATATTTT.